This T cell receptor beta chain originates from a study of cytomegalovirus exposure and HLA in healthy donors. Study-level findings and limits: In an earlier analysis, productive rearrangement rates for most beta V segments clustered near 87% or 30%. Reports state that TCR beta sequences accurately predicted most subjects' HLA-A and HLA-B alleles.

The CDR3 length is 16 residues. Unmatched junction bases numbered 7, after V lost 0 bases and J lost 3 bases. Germline CDR1 is SGDLS and CDR2 is YYNGEE. As regards this clone: The target antigen is unknown.

60 Vbeta and 13 Jbeta primers were used in PCR. Sequencing used immunoSEQ multiplex PCR; TCRdb keeps in-frame clones, though not all of them. This table holds 150,000 to 200,000 clones, 65% to 85% found once. This sequence originates from a male donor in good health and CMV-seropositive. The sample taken for sequencing was PBMCs. The genes are TRBV9 and TRBJ1-1, with TRBD1 identical over 8 bases. Written as DNA, the CDR3 is TGTGCCAGCAGCGTAGGCCACAGGGGGGCCTACACTGAAGCTTTCTTT. This codes for CASSVGHRGAYTEAFF.